Sequencing of this T cell receptor (beta chain) was carried out in a study of blood T cell repertoires in COVID-19. Across the study: Material from acute and convalescent COVID-19 was sourced from the United States, Italy and Spain.

Original processing notes: The authors estimated nucleated cell counts from reference gene primer amplification. Only in-frame clones appear in the TCRdb table, and some are missing; sequencing was by immunoSEQ multiplex PCR. V, J and clone size reflect that table, while D and trimming were determined from the DNA. This table has roughly 300,000 clones, about four fifths appearing once. The germline CDR1 and CDR2 sequences are KGHDR and SFDVKD. The CDR3 has 15 amino acids. The V and J ends lost 2 bases and 7 bases respectively, with 14 bases between them. This clonotype was obtained from a woman aged 45 to 65 who had recovered from COVID-19. Material: peripheral blood. The chain joins TRBV24-1 to TRBJ2-1; a weak D match, TRBD1 (6 bases). CDR3 loop: CATSDSTGLLNEQFF. As DNA, the CDR3 is TGTGCCACCAGTGATTCCACAGGGTTGTTGAATGAGCAGTTCTTC.